The 3 T cell receptor beta chains listed next were all sequenced from one sample in a study of beta chain features in type 1 diabetes. Findings and limits, study-wide: TCRB CDR3 length was moderately but significantly reduced in all four CD4+ subsets of Type 1 diabetes patients.

Reverse transcribing all isolated RNA meant expressed TCRB transcripts were sequenced. Clones were read by immunoSEQ multiplex PCR, and TCRdb kept only the in-frame ones, dropping some. The sample gives around 240,000 clones, roughly 16% of which show up once; approximately 0.086% is in the top ten. The antigens for these receptors are not known. Sequenced sample: naive CD4+ T cells from blood. These receptors originate from a young man with type 1 diabetes.

This clone appeared a few times. The genes are TRBV29-1 and TRBJ2-7; D possibly corresponds to TRBD1 (6 bases). The CDR3 extends over 10 amino acids. Germline V gene sequence: CDR1 SQVTM, CDR2 ANQGSEA. Trimming removed 6 bases from V and 10 bases from J, with 13 bases in between. CDR3 nucleotide sequence: TGCAGCGTCCGAACAGGGATACAGTACTTC. Encoded protein: CSVRTGIQYF.

The V gene is TRBV18, the J gene TRBJ1-1; TRBD1 matches at 9 bases. The V segment lost 3 bases and the J segment 1 base; nucleotides outside the gene matches: 0. Looked up from germline, CDR1 is KGHSH and CDR2 is LQKENI. The CDR3 is 14 residues long. CDR3 amino acids: CASSPGQGNTEAFF. DNA for the CDR3: TGTGCCAGCTCACCGGGACAGGGGAACACTGAAGCTTTCTTT.

This clone occurred a few times. The genes are TRBV9 and TRBJ1-2; no clear D. This CDR3 has 14 amino acids. V lost 1 base and J 0 bases, leaving 7 bases between the germline ends. Germline V CDR1 and CDR2: SGDLS, YYNGEE. In nucleotides, the CDR3 is TGTGCCAGCAGCGTAATGGGAACTAACTATGGCTACACCTTC. This gives the protein CASSVMGTNYGYTF.